Listed below are T cell receptor beta chains from one sample, sequenced in a study of Tregs in tolerant kidney transplant recipients. Generated by immunoSEQ multiplex PCR, the TCRdb table keeps only in-frame clones and is missing some. The data show roughly 99,000 clones, 80% to 95% seen once. This sample comprised CD4+ T cells from blood, obtained before the transplant. The receptors stem from a human donor who received a combined kidney and bone marrow transplant. Both conserved end residues are part of each CDR3. D genes are given only for firm matches. Size is stated for part of the rows, as once, few or many counts, or as a class when the clone is expanded.

V: TRBV5-5
J: TRBJ2-7
size: NA
D: TRBD1
DNA: TGTGCCAGCAGCTTGTCGGTGACAGGGGGCGAGTTCGAGCAGTACTTC
CDR3: CASSLSVTGGEFEQYF

V: TRBV4-2
J: TRBJ2-2
size: NA
D: NA
DNA: TGTGCCAGCAGCCAGGACGATCGCCGGGATTACACCGGGGAGCTGTTTTTT
CDR3: CASSQDDRRDYTGELFF

V: TRBV5-1
J: TRBJ2-2
size: NA
D: NA
DNA: TGCGCCAGCAGCTTAGACATAAACACCGGGGAGCTGTTTTTT
CDR3: CASSLDINTGELFF

V: TRBV2
J: TRBJ2-3
size: NA
D: TRBD2
DNA: TGTGCCGGCGGACTAGCGGGGGGGTCAGATACGCAGTATTTT
CDR3: CAGGLAGGSDTQYF

V: TRBV7-3
J: TRBJ2-1
size: NA
D: TRBD1
DNA: TGTGCCAGCAGCTTAGGGACAGAATACAATGAGCAGTTCTTC
CDR3: CASSLGTEYNEQFF

V: TRBV6-5
J: TRBJ2-3
size: NA
D: TRBD2
DNA: TGTGCCAGCAGTTCACGACTAGCGGGACACGCAGATACGCAGTATTTT
CDR3: CASSSRLAGHADTQYF

V: TRBV11-2
J: TRBJ2-3
size: NA
D: TRBD2
DNA: TGTGCCAGCAGCCTCGAACTAGCGGCGACAGATACGCAGTATTTT
CDR3: CASSLELAATDTQYF

V: TRBV6-5
J: TRBJ1-1
size: NA
D: NA
DNA: TGTGCCAGCAGTTACGGGCAGGCCGGTGAAGCTTTCTTT
CDR3: CASSYGQAGEAFF

V: TRBV7-6
J: TRBJ2-7
size: NA
D: NA
DNA: TGTGCCAGCAGCGCTACGCCCTTCTCCTACGAGCAGTACTTC
CDR3: CASSATPFSYEQYF

V: TRBV6-5
J: TRBJ2-1
size: NA
D: NA
DNA: TGTGCCAGCAGGAGAGACACGTACAATGAGCAGTTCTTC
CDR3: CASRRDTYNEQFF

V: TRBV18
J: TRBJ2-1
size: NA
D: NA
DNA: TGTGCCAGCTCAGAAGGGGCAACCTACAATGAGCAGTTCTTC
CDR3: CASSEGATYNEQFF

V: TRBV4-2
J: TRBJ2-2
size: NA
D: NA
DNA: TGTGCCAGCAGCCAAGAGGGCCCGAACACCGGGGAGCTGTTTTTT
CDR3: CASSQEGPNTGELFF

V: TRBV7-6
J: TRBJ2-7
size: once
D: TRBD1
DNA: TGTGCCAGCAGCTTAGCGGATTCTTTCCCGGGACAGAGCTCCTACGAGCAGTACTTC
CDR3: CASSLADSFPGQSSYEQYF

V: TRBV6-5
J: TRBJ2-7
size: NA
D: NA
DNA: TGTGCCAGCAGTTACTCCGGCGGTCTAAGCTCCTACGAGCAGTACTTC
CDR3: CASSYSGGLSSYEQYF

V: TRBV28
J: TRBJ2-6
size: NA
D: NA
DNA: TGTGCCAGCTCCCCGGACACTTTTCTAAGGGGGGCCAACGTCCTGACTTTC
CDR3: CASSPDTFLRGANVLTF

V: TRBV5-1
J: TRBJ1-1
size: NA
D: NA
DNA: TGCGCCAGCAGCGTTACAAGGAGGGACACTGAAGCTTTCTTT
CDR3: CASSVTRRDTEAFF

V: TRBV7-2
J: TRBJ2-1
size: NA
D: NA
DNA: TGTGCCAGCAGCTTAGGGGTAGGACAGTACAATGAGCAGTTCTTC
CDR3: CASSLGVGQYNEQFF

V: TRBV30
J: TRBJ1-2
size: NA
D: TRBD1
DNA: TGTGCCTGGAACAGGGGGCAGGATTATGGCTACACCTTC
CDR3: CAWNRGQDYGYTF

V: TRBV7-3
J: TRBJ2-1
size: once
D: NA
DNA: TGTGCCAGCAGCCCCCGCGGGACGCTTGAGCAGTTCTTC
CDR3: CASSPRGTLEQFF

V: TRBV6-5
J: TRBJ2-5
size: NA
D: NA
DNA: TGTGCCAGCAGCCGCACAAACAGTGGGGAGACCCAGTACTTC
CDR3: CASSRTNSGETQYF

V: TRBV7-2
J: TRBJ1-3
size: NA
D: TRBD1
DNA: TGTGCCAGCAGCTTAGGGACAGGGGGCGCCGGAGGAAACACCATATATTTT
CDR3: CASSLGTGGAGGNTIYF

V: TRBV6-5
J: TRBJ2-3
size: NA
D: NA
DNA: TGTGCCAGCTCCCCGGGGAGTAACACAGATACGCAGTATTTT
CDR3: CASSPGSNTDTQYF

V: TRBV27
J: TRBJ2-3
size: NA
D: NA
DNA: TGTGCCAGCAGGACCTTACTAGCAGATACGCAGTATTTT
CDR3: CASRTLLADTQYF